The next 29 T cell receptor beta chains were all read from a single sample in a study of cytomegalovirus exposure and HLA in healthy donors. The primer mix had 60 Vbeta and 13 Jbeta primers. Some clones are missing from TCRdb's copy, which holds only in-frame ones; the method was immunoSEQ multiplex PCR. Found here are over 200,000 clones, 75% to 90% of them singletons; the top ten hold roughly 1%. Sequenced sample: PBMCs. The receptors stem from a woman aged 18-29 years in good health and CMV-seronegative.

V and J are TRBV6-5 and TRBJ2-3; the match to TRBD1 covers 7 bases. The germline CDR1 and CDR2 sequences are MNHEY and SVGAGI. Germline trimming cut 5 bases from V and 3 bases from J; bases unmatched to any gene: 8. CDR3 length: 15 residues. In DNA, the CDR3 is TGTGCCAGCAGTAACCGACAGGGTTGGACAGATACGCAGTATTTT. Amino acids: CASSNRQGWTDTQYF.

The chain combines TRBV19 with TRBJ2-1; D gene unclear. Trimming left V 9 bases short and J 5 bases short, with 17 bases between. The CDR3 contains 14 residues. CDR1 and CDR2 (germline): LNHDA, SQIVND (reference sequence). The CDR3 loop reads CASNIQSQNNEQFF. In DNA form, the CDR3 reads TGTGCCAGCAATATCCAATCCCAGAACAATGAGCAGTTCTTC.

The sample holds one count of this clone. The V gene is TRBV13, the J gene TRBJ2-1; 11 bases are shared with TRBD2. The germline gives CDR1 PRHDT, CDR2 FYEKMQ (reference sequence). The CDR3 spans 15 residues. The J segment lost 8 bases and the V segment lost 5 bases, leaving 8 bases of the junction unmatched. The CDR3 sequence: CASSKLAGEQYEQFF. The CDR3 DNA follows: TGTGCCAGCAGCAAACTAGCGGGAGAACAATATGAGCAGTTCTTC.

The V gene is TRBV11-2, the J gene TRBJ2-2, with TRBD1 as a possible D gene (5 bases). V lost 5 bases, J lost 4 bases, and 14 bases lay in between. From germline, CDR1 is SGHAT and CDR2 FQNNGV. This CDR3 is 15 amino acids long. This CDR3 is CASSEVYRSTGELFF. In DNA form, the CDR3 reads TGTGCCAGCAGCGAAGTCTACAGGAGCACCGGGGAGCTGTTTTTT.

The chain has TRBV5-6 and TRBJ2-7; TRBD1 matches at 8 bases. V gave up 2 bases and J gave up 5 bases; unmatched junction bases: 3. The CDR3 is 13 residues long. The germline V gene has CDR1 SGHDT and CDR2 YYEEEE. This CDR3 is CASSFGQGDEQYF. As DNA, the CDR3 is TGTGCCAGCAGCTTCGGACAGGGAGACGAGCAGTACTTC.

This rearrangement joins TRBV7-9 to TRBJ2-1, with 10 positions matching TRBD2. The V gene end was trimmed by 2 bases and the J gene end by 7 bases; junction bases not matched to a gene: 11. The CDR3 spans 17 residues. Germline assignment: CDR1 SEHNR and CDR2 FQNEAQ (reference sequence). As DNA, the CDR3 is TGTGCCAGCAGCTTACCCCCAGCGGGAGGGGTAGGGAATGAGCAGTTCTTC. Its translation: CASSLPPAGGVGNEQFF.

This clone showed up just a few times. The CDR3 nucleotides are TGTGCCAGCAGCATCAGACAATACGAGCAGTACTTC. It yields the protein CASSIRQYEQYF. This chain uses TRBV11-3 with TRBJ2-7, with unresolved D. The CDR3 loop spans 12 amino acids. The ends were cut back, 5 bases at V and 4 bases at J, with 9 bases in the middle. Germline CDR1 reads SGHNT; CDR2 reads YENEEA.

This clone was counted only a few times. The rearrangement uses TRBV13 and TRBJ2-3, with 9 positions matching TRBD2. V lost 7 bases, J lost 4 bases, and 27 bases stayed unmatched. This CDR3 has 21 residues. Germline CDR1 PRHDT, CDR2 FYEKMQ (reference sequence). As DNA, the CDR3 is TGTGCCAGCACGGGTAAAGCGAGGGGTCAACTAGCGGGCCACCTCCCAGATACGCAGTATTTT. It is translated as CASTGKARGQLAGHLPDTQYF.

This chain joins TRBV5-6 and TRBJ2-5; 12 bases fit TRBD2. J lost 2 bases, V lost 4 bases, and 3 bases had no gene match. The CDR3 covers 15 residues. Germline lookup yields CDR1 SGHDT and CDR2 YYEEEE. The CDR3, as DNA: TGTGCCAGCAGCCAAGGGACTAGCGGGCAAGAGACCCAGTACTTC. As protein: CASSQGTSGQETQYF.

CDR3: CASSPKAGSDTDTQYF. The CDR3 DNA follows: TGTGCCAGCAGCCCAAAAGCGGGATCAGACACAGATACGCAGTATTTT. V gene TRBV7-9 combines with J gene TRBJ2-3; 7 bases line up with TRBD2. V gave up 5 bases and J gave up 2 bases; unmatched junction bases: 10. Looked up from germline, CDR1 is SEHNR and CDR2 is FQNEAQ (reference sequence). The CDR3 consists of 16 residues.

A single count supports this clone. This sequence joins TRBV6-1 and TRBJ2-1; TRBD2 might be the D (6 bases). The length of the CDR3 is 14 residues. Germline V CDR1 and CDR2: MNHNS, SASEGT. V lost 8 bases and J lost 8, with 19 bases in between. In DNA form, the CDR3 reads TGTGCCAGCCGCGGGAACTTCTCCCCCGATGAGCAGTTCTTC. Amino acids: CASRGNFSPDEQFF.

This clone was picked up one time. The rearrangement uses TRBV27 and TRBJ2-1, with D possibly being TRBD2 (6 bases). The V end lost 6 bases, the J end lost 0 bases, and 15 bases lay between the germline ends. Per the germline V gene, CDR1 is MNHEY and CDR2 is SMNVEV (reference sequence). The CDR3 runs to 16 residues. As DNA, the CDR3 is TGTGCCAGCAGCCCCGCGGGGTCAAGCTCCTACAATGAGCAGTTCTTC. Residues: CASSPAGSSSYNEQFF.

The rearrangement uses TRBV27 and TRBJ2-1; D might be TRBD2 (6 bases). From germline, CDR1 is MNHEY and CDR2 SMNVEV (reference sequence). V lost 2 bases to trimming and J lost 4 bases, with 15 bases between them. The CDR3 is 16 amino acids. The CDR3, as DNA: TGTGCCAGCAGTTTAGGAGGGGCAGGGCCGTACAATGAGCAGTTCTTC. It encodes CASSLGGAGPYNEQFF.

The genes are TRBV4-1 and TRBJ1-4; no clear D. The CDR3 has 14 residues. CDR1 and CDR2 (germline): MGHRA, YSYEKL. Trimming left V 4 bases short and J 0 bases short, with 6 bases between. CDR3 DNA sequence: TGCGCCAGCAGCCGCGTTGCAACTAATGAAAAACTGTTTTTT. Encoded protein: CASSRVATNEKLFF.

The chain couples TRBV5-1 to TRBJ2-2; D remains unclear. The germline V and J ends were trimmed by 0 bases and 2 bases, with 14 bases remaining between them. Germline values: CDR1 SGHRS, CDR2 YFSETQ. This CDR3 has 17 residues. The CDR3 spells CASSLELTLRNTGELFF. The CDR3 bases are TGCGCCAGCAGCTTGGAACTCACTCTAAGAAACACCGGGGAGCTGTTTTTT.

V gene TRBV5-1 combines with J gene TRBJ2-3; 10 bases map to TRBD2. The germline V gene encodes CDR1 SGHRS and CDR2 YFSETQ. This CDR3 comprises 15 residues. V shed 6 bases, J shed 2 bases, and the junction held 6 bases outside the gene matches. The CDR3 bases are TGCGCCAGCAAAGGACTAGCGGATTCCACAGATACGCAGTATTTT. Its protein is CASKGLADSTDTQYF.

The V gene is TRBV4-3, the J gene TRBJ2-6; perhaps TRBD1 as D (5 bases). CDR1 LGHNA and CDR2 YSLEER come from the germline V gene. Trimming left V 10 bases short and J 0 bases short, with 19 bases between. The CDR3 is made up of 17 amino acids. In nucleotides, the CDR3 is TGCGCCACCCCGAGGCCAGGGCCTTCCTCTGGGGCCAACGTCCTGACTTTC. It yields the protein CATPRPGPSSGANVLTF.

This chain uses TRBV7-3 with TRBJ2-3; tentative D call: TRBD1 (5 bases). The ends were cut back, 2 bases at V and 3 bases at J, with 6 bases in the middle. This CDR3 has 13 amino acids. Per the germline V gene, CDR1 is SGHTA and CDR2 is FQGTGA. In nucleotides, the CDR3 is TGTGCCAGCAGCTTACCAGGGACAGATACGCAGTATTTT. Its protein is CASSLPGTDTQYF.

V and J are TRBV6-1 and TRBJ1-1; no definite D call. This CDR3 has 13 amino acids. The germline CDR1 and CDR2 sequences are MNHNS and SASEGT. Trimming removed 2 bases at V and 5 bases at J, with 9 bases between. The CDR3 reads CASSERARTEAFF. As DNA, the CDR3 is TGTGCCAGCAGTGAAAGAGCGCGGACTGAAGCTTTCTTT.

This chain links TRBV13 with TRBJ2-7; 8 nucleotides agree with TRBD2. V lost 6 bases, J lost 3 bases, and 10 bases stayed unmatched. The CDR3 covers 15 residues. Germline lookup yields CDR1 PRHDT and CDR2 FYEKMQ (reference sequence). The CDR3 loop is CASRVRGAGDYEQYF. Written as DNA, the CDR3 is TGTGCCAGCAGGGTTCGAGGAGCGGGGGACTACGAGCAGTACTTC. The complete variable domain, with remaining parts taken from reference TRBV13 and TRBJ2-7, reads AAGVIQSPRHLIKEKRETATLKCYPIPRHDTVYWYQQGPGQDPQFLISFYEKMQSDKGSIPDRFSAQQFSDYHSELNMSSLELGDSALYFCASRVRGAGDYEQYFGPGTRLTVT.

The V and J genes are TRBV4-1 and TRBJ2-4; TRBD2 agrees at 11 bases. Germline CDR1 is MGHRA and CDR2 is YSYEKL. J lost 2 bases, V lost 2 bases, and 5 bases had no gene match. This CDR3 is 17 amino acids long. The CDR3 here is CASSQPLAGGSKNIQYF. DNA of the CDR3: TGCGCCAGCAGCCAACCGCTAGCGGGAGGATCCAAAAACATTCAGTACTTC.

The V call is TRBV27, the J call TRBJ1-1, with a tentative D call TRBD1 (6 bases). Germline loops: CDR1 MNHEY, CDR2 SMNVEV (reference sequence). Trimming left V 6 bases short and J 3 bases short, with 17 bases between. The CDR3 length is 15 residues. For the CDR3, the DNA is TGTGCCAGCAGCTTGGCTAAAACAGGGTACACTGAAGCTTTCTTT. Translated: CASSLAKTGYTEAFF.

This clone was counted once. V gene TRBV5-1 combines with J gene TRBJ1-3; 10 nucleotides line up with TRBD1. The V segment lost 3 bases and the J segment 4 bases; nucleotides outside the gene matches: 1. The germline gives CDR1 SGHRS, CDR2 YFSETQ. This CDR3 comprises 14 residues. In nucleotides, the CDR3 is TGCGCCAGCAGCTCGGGACAGGGGGGAAACACCATATATTTT. This sequence encodes CASSSGQGGNTIYF.

The chain couples TRBV5-1 to TRBJ2-5, with 7 nucleotides matching TRBD1. The DNA end is a closer match to TRBJ2-7, so the J assignment may be wrong. The CDR3 has 13 residues. Germline V gene lookup returns CDR1 SGHRS and CDR2 YFSETQ. The CDR3 DNA reads as TGCGCCAGCAGTTCGGGACAGACCTACGAGCAGTACTTC. Amino acid sequence: CASSSGQTYEQYF.

V is TRBV2 and J is TRBJ2-3; 10 bases align to TRBD2. V dropped 6 bases and J dropped 3; count of bases not matched to a gene: 3. The germline V gene has CDR1 SNHLY and CDR2 FYNNEI. This CDR3 comprises 14 residues. The DNA of the CDR3 is TGTGCCAGCAGAACGGGACTAGCGACAGATACGCAGTATTTT. Translation gives CASRTGLATDTQYF.

The chain uses TRBV5-1 and TRBJ2-7, with 7 bases identical to TRBD2. J was trimmed by 2 bases and V by 0 bases; bases with no gene match: 8. CDR3 length equals 16 residues. Germline CDR1 reads SGHRS; CDR2 reads YFSETQ. The CDR3 DNA follows: TGCGCCAGCAGCTTGGCATATGGTCTAGCGGCCTACGAGCAGTACTTC. Translation gives CASSLAYGLAAYEQYF.

This clone appeared a single time. Here the CDR3 reads CASSGLQAQETQYF. The CDR3 DNA reads as TGCGCCTCGAGCGGACTCCAGGCCCAAGAGACCCAGTACTTC. The chain has TRBV10-2 and TRBJ2-5, with D perhaps TRBD2 (5 bases). Between the trimmed V and J ends, which lost 11 bases and 1 base, there was a span of 17 bases. The germline V gene encodes CDR1 WSHSY and CDR2 SAAADI. The CDR3 runs 14 residues.

This clone showed up just once. The V call is TRBV6-5, the J call TRBJ1-1; 7 bases are a match to TRBD1. V was clipped by 5 bases and J by 4 bases; unmatched bases: 10. This CDR3 contains 15 residues. Germline CDR1 reads MNHEY; CDR2 reads SVGAGI. The CDR3: CASSIVGDRATEAFF. The DNA for the CDR3 is TGTGCCAGCAGTATCGTAGGAGACAGGGCCACTGAAGCTTTCTTT.

This clone was detected only once. The chain carries TRBV15 and TRBJ2-2; maybe TRBD1 (5 bases). CDR1 LNHNV and CDR2 YYDKDF come from the germline V gene (reference sequence). V shed 0 bases and J shed 7 bases, with 18 bases lying between them. This CDR3 region has 17 residues. CDR3 sequence (DNA): TGTGCCACCAGCAGAGAGCCCCCCCTAGGGGAAATCGGGGAGCTGTTTTTT. This encodes CATSREPPLGEIGELFF.